This TCR beta chain comes out of a study of Graves' ophthalmopathy and Graves' hyperthyroidism. Study background: The authors collected peripheral blood at initial diagnosis, before any treatment.

Note on this clonotype: The antigen is undetermined.

Points from the study as a whole: Most thyroid clonotypes expanded beyond 0.001 frequency were also found in blood. The study's model predicted ophthalmopathy progression at roughly 64% sensitivity and about 72% specificity.

RNA transcripts provided the template for amplifying TCR beta CDR3 regions. HTBI primers were employed in first-round RT-PCR, then a second-round multiplex PCR followed. Each CDR3 protein is one row after TCRdb ran MiXCR on the multiplex PCR reads. The sample includes almost 750,000 distinct CDR3 sequences, around 40% of them seen just once. Patients were left out if they had other autoimmune diseases, uncontrolled infections, pregnancy or lactation. Sequences were obtained from peripheral blood. The sequence came from an adult man with Graves' ophthalmopathy.

CDR3 sequence: CASSGGGLNTEAFF. Written as DNA, the CDR3 is TGCGCCAGCAGTGGAGGGGGATTGAACACTGAAGCTTTCTTT. This sequence joins TRBV10-2 and TRBJ1-1; possibly TRBD1 for D (6 bases). V lost 4 bases and J lost 0, with 9 bases in between. Per the germline V gene, CDR1 is WSHSY and CDR2 is SAAADI. The CDR3 length is 14 residues.